These 30 T cell receptor beta chains were sequenced from one sample in a study of blood T cell repertoires in COVID-19 (TCRdb year 2020). The library relied on the immunoSEQ multiplex PCR assay. This immuneACCESS table, as held by TCRdb, lists in-frame sequences with V and J called but not all clones. Of the missing ones, under half trace to an unresolved V gene in checked studies; the others have no known cause. The sample table holds 200,000 to 250,000 clones, of which roughly 85% were seen once. The ten top clones hold 0.85% to 1% of the sample. Sample: peripheral blood. Receptors were obtained from a man in his forties with acute or convalescent COVID-19.

The rearrangement uses TRBV2 and TRBJ1-2; D might be TRBD1 (6 bases). The CDR3 is 13 amino acids. The V gene's germline CDR1 is SNHLY and CDR2 FYNNEI. V was shortened by 6 bases and J by 8 bases, with 16 bases between the two germline ends. The CDR3 protein is CASRDRSIRGYTF. CDR3 nucleotide sequence: TGTGCCAGCAGGGACAGATCTATTCGGGGCTACACCTTC.

The chain recombines TRBV24-1 with TRBJ2-1; D perhaps matches TRBD1 (6 bases). Germline assignment: CDR1 KGHDR and CDR2 SFDVKD. Trimming stripped 3 bases from V and 8 bases from J, with 16 bases between. This CDR3 has 15 amino acids. The CDR3: CATSDGQLGYDEQFF. The CDR3 nucleotides read TGTGCCACCAGTGATGGACAGTTAGGGTACGATGAGCAGTTCTTC.

This clone was observed a single time. This same CDR3 is encoded by further DNA sequences in the sample. The V and J genes are TRBV5-1 and TRBJ1-3; 7 nucleotides agree with TRBD1. CDR1 is SGHRS and CDR2 is YFSETQ in the germline V gene. The V and J ends lost 4 bases and 2 bases, in that order; junction bases with no gene match: 3. The CDR3 runs to 14 residues. The CDR3 reads CASSPDRAGNTIYF. The CDR3 DNA is TGCGCCAGCAGCCCAGACAGGGCTGGAAACACCATATATTTT.

This chain links TRBV28 with TRBJ2-6; weak D call: TRBD1 (6 bases). V lost 3 bases and J lost 0, with 12 bases in between. Germline lookup yields CDR1 MDHEN and CDR2 SYDVKM. The length of the CDR3 is 17 residues. The CDR3 sequence: CASSFRGVSSGANVLTF. The CDR3 DNA reads TGTGCCAGCAGTTTCAGGGGAGTAAGCTCTGGGGCCAACGTCCTGACTTTC.

The rearrangement links TRBV19 to TRBJ2-7; 7 nucleotides align to TRBD1. Losses at the gene ends were 8 bases for V and 6 bases for J; bases not matched to a gene: 4. Germline values: CDR1 LNHDA, CDR2 SQIVND (reference sequence). This CDR3 comprises 11 residues. The CDR3 DNA follows: TGTGCCAGTTGGACAGGACGCGAGCAGTACTTC. As protein: CASWTGREQYF.

The chain has TRBV6-5 and TRBJ2-7, with 9 bases identical to TRBD1. This CDR3 comprises 15 residues. Trimming cost V 6 bases and J 6 bases; bases outside gene matches: 12. Germline lookup yields CDR1 MNHEY and CDR2 SVGAGI. CDR3 bases: TGTGCCAGCAGACTTCGGACAGGGGTCGAGGGCGAGCAGTACTTC. Its translation is CASRLRTGVEGEQYF.

The chain uses TRBV6-2 or TRBV6-3 and TRBJ2-7, with 8 bases that match TRBD1. Per the germline V gene, CDR1 is MNHEY and CDR2 is SVGEGT. The CDR3 length is 15 residues. V was clipped by 5 bases and J by 3 bases; unmatched bases: 9. The CDR3 loop reads CASSPYGTGYYEQYF. CDR3 DNA: TGTGCCAGCAGTCCCTACGGGACAGGCTACTACGAGCAGTACTTC.

The chain carries TRBV4-2 and TRBJ2-1; 13 bases agree with TRBD2. CDR3 length equals 16 residues. The V segment lost 0 bases and the J segment 8 bases; nucleotides outside the gene matches: 4. Germline V CDR1 and CDR2: LGHNA, YNFKEQ. For the CDR3, the DNA is TGTGCCAGCAGCCAAGATACTAGCGGGGGGGCGTATGAGCAGTTCTTC. It yields the protein CASSQDTSGGAYEQFF.

The chain links TRBV6-5 to TRBJ2-7, with D perhaps TRBD1 (5 bases). The CDR3 covers 14 residues. The germline V gene encodes CDR1 MNHEY and CDR2 SVGAGI. V dropped 5 bases and J dropped 3 bases, with 14 bases sitting between them. In nucleotides, the CDR3 is TGTGCCAGCAGTCTCCTACAGGAGAGCTACGAGCAGTACTTC. Its protein is CASSLLQESYEQYF.

The V gene is TRBV5-1, the J gene TRBJ2-5; D possibly corresponds to TRBD2 (7 bases). V was trimmed by 0 bases and J by 5 bases, leaving 14 bases between them. CDR3 length: 15 amino acids. Germline values: CDR1 SGHRS, CDR2 YFSETQ. CDR3 protein: CASSLVAGARETQYF. The CDR3 DNA is TGCGCCAGCAGCTTGGTGGCGGGGGCGCGGGAGACCCAGTACTTC.

CDR3 sequence (DNA): TGTGCCAGCAGCCTATTCTTCGGGGGGGCGGGAGAGCAGTTCTTC. Protein product: CASSLFFGGAGEQFF. The J gene is TRBJ2-1, the V gene TRBV11-2, with TRBD2 matching over 8 bases. The CDR3 totals 15 residues. In germline, CDR1 is SGHAT, CDR2 FQNNGV. Trimming took 5 bases from V and 10 from J; bases not matched to a gene: 13.

The CDR3 region is CASSEGLQAETQYF. DNA of the CDR3: TGTGCCAGCAGTGAGGGACTCCAAGCGGAGACCCAGTACTTC. The chain recombines TRBV7-9 with TRBJ2-5, with D possibly TRBD2 on 6 matching bases. Between the trimmed V and J ends, which lost 6 bases and 5 bases, there was a span of 16 bases. Looked up from germline, CDR1 is SEHNR and CDR2 is FQNEAQ (reference sequence). CDR3 length: 14 amino acids.

The V call is TRBV2, the J call TRBJ2-1; possibly TRBD1 for D (6 bases). Trimming shortened V by 3 bases and J by 10 bases, and 16 bases separated the two germline ends. This CDR3 comprises 14 residues. Germline CDR1 reads SNHLY; CDR2 reads FYNNEI. CDR3 protein: CASSEWPGRGEQFF. The CDR3 DNA reads TGTGCCAGCAGTGAGTGGCCTGGAAGGGGGGAGCAGTTCTTC.

The rearrangement joins TRBV3-1 (or the pseudogene TRBV3-2) to TRBJ2-1; 14 bases are a match to TRBD2. J lost 9 bases, V lost 6 bases, and 4 bases had no gene match. The CDR3 has 14 amino acids. CDR1 is LGHDT and CDR2 is YNNKEL in the germline V gene (reference sequence). The CDR3 reads CASRTSGGVGEQFF. DNA for the CDR3: TGTGCCAGCAGGACTAGCGGGGGGGTAGGTGAGCAGTTCTTC.

This sequence joins TRBV3-1 (or the pseudogene TRBV3-2) and TRBJ2-2, with a weak D call TRBD2 (6 bases). The CDR3 has 16 amino acids. From germline, CDR1 is LGHDT and CDR2 YNNKEL (reference sequence). V was cut by 0 bases and J by 1 base, with 9 bases left in between. CDR3: CASSQEGLLNTGELFF. The CDR3 DNA sequence: TGTGCCAGCAGCCAAGAGGGACTCCTGAACACCGGGGAGCTGTTTTTT.

The chain has TRBV11-1 and TRBJ2-5; 12 nucleotides agree with TRBD2. This CDR3 has 16 residues. Trimming took 4 bases from V and 2 from J; bases not matched to a gene: 5. Germline lookup yields CDR1 SGHAT and CDR2 FQDESV (reference sequence). CDR3 nucleotides: TGTGCCAGCAGCTATGCGACTAGCGGGGGTCAAGAGACCCAGTACTTC. Protein: CASSYATSGGQETQYF.

This sequence joins TRBV4-2 and TRBJ2-3; 8 nucleotides align to TRBD2. This CDR3 region has 17 residues. Looked up from germline, CDR1 is LGHNA and CDR2 is YNFKEQ. The J segment lost 2 bases and the V segment lost 0 bases, leaving 7 bases of the junction unmatched. CDR3 bases: TGTGCCAGCAGCCAAGATACTTCAGCGGGGGTCACAGATACGCAGTATTTT. Its protein is CASSQDTSAGVTDTQYF.

This clone was picked up a small number of times. The chain has TRBV7-3 and TRBJ2-1, with D perhaps TRBD2 (6 bases). Trimming took off 5 bases at V and 5 bases at J, with 16 bases between the two ends. CDR1 and CDR2 (germline): SGHTA, FQGTGA. CDR3 length: 15 residues. Here the CDR3 reads CASSLNAGRNNEQFF. The CDR3 region has the DNA TGTGCCAGCAGCCTAAACGCGGGACGGAACAATGAGCAGTTCTTC.

The chain links TRBV3-1 (or the pseudogene TRBV3-2) to TRBJ2-7, with 7 bases fitting TRBD2. V was pared by 0 bases and J by 3 bases, with 11 bases of the junction left unmatched. Germline assignment: CDR1 LGHDT and CDR2 YNNKEL (reference sequence). There are 17 residues in the CDR3. The CDR3 spells CASSQDWVGGIFYEQYF. In DNA, the CDR3 is TGTGCCAGCAGCCAAGATTGGGTGGGGGGGATTTTCTACGAGCAGTACTTC.

This clone was counted between two and nine times. The chain combines TRBV6-2 or TRBV6-3 with TRBJ2-1; 9 bases agree with TRBD2. The length of the CDR3 is 14 residues. CDR1 MNHEY and CDR2 SVGEGT come from the germline V gene. The V and J ends lost 6 bases and 5 bases, in that order; junction bases with no gene match: 5. For the CDR3, the DNA is TGTGCCAGCAGCCCTAGCGGGGTTAACAATGAGCAGTTCTTC. It specifies CASSPSGVNNEQFF.

Here the CDR3 reads CASNPEAGMADTQYF. The CDR3 DNA is TGTGCCAGTAACCCAGAAGCGGGGATGGCAGATACGCAGTATTTT. The chain joins TRBV19 to TRBJ2-3, with 7 bases lining up with TRBD2. The V gene's germline CDR1 is LNHDA and CDR2 SQIVND (reference sequence). V lost 7 bases, J lost 4 bases, and 11 bases stayed unmatched. CDR3 size: 15 residues.

The chain is built from TRBV28 and TRBJ2-7, with 8 positions matching TRBD1. The CDR3 contains 14 residues. Germline V gives CDR1 MDHEN, CDR2 SYDVKM. V trimming: 6 bases; J trimming: 6 bases; junction bases outside the gene matches: 10. This chain's CDR3 is CASSPTRTGSEQYF. In nucleotides, the CDR3 is TGTGCCAGCAGCCCAACAAGGACAGGGAGCGAGCAGTACTTC.

V is TRBV7-2 and J is TRBJ1-5; 8 nucleotides agree with TRBD1. Losses at the gene ends were 4 bases for V and 2 bases for J; bases not matched to a gene: 4. The CDR3 is 15 amino acids. The V gene's germline CDR1 is SGHTA and CDR2 FQGNSA. CDR3 nucleotides: TGTGCCAGCAGCTCACAGACAGGGGGCAATCAGCCCCAGCATTTT. Residues: CASSSQTGGNQPQHF.

V gene TRBV27 combines with J gene TRBJ2-7; 9 nucleotides align to TRBD2. The germline V gene has CDR1 MNHEY and CDR2 SMNVEV (reference sequence). J gave up 2 bases and V 5 bases, and 10 bases lay outside the gene matches. This CDR3 spans 16 amino acids. Written as DNA, the CDR3 is TGTGCCAGCAGTCCCCTCTCAGCGGGGGGAGCCTACGAGCAGTACTTC. Encoded protein: CASSPLSAGGAYEQYF.

The V and J genes are TRBV9 and TRBJ1-1, with D tentatively TRBD1 (5 bases). Germline values: CDR1 SGDLS, CDR2 YYNGEE. The CDR3 extends over 14 amino acids. The V end was cut by 1 base, the J end by 1 base, with 8 bases between. CDR3: CASSVTQGNTEAFF. The CDR3 coding sequence is TGTGCCAGCAGCGTAACTCAGGGGAACACTGAAGCTTTCTTT.

This rearrangement joins TRBV10-3 to TRBJ2-5, with a tentative D call TRBD2 (7 bases). In germline, CDR1 is ENHRY, CDR2 SYGVKD. This CDR3 region has 15 residues. The germline V and J ends were trimmed by 3 bases and 3 bases, with 14 bases remaining between them. The CDR3 coding sequence is TGTGCCATCAGTGATTGGGGGGGCCTCGAAGAGACCCAGTACTTC. Its protein product is CAISDWGGLEETQYF.

This chain connects TRBV3-1 (or the pseudogene TRBV3-2) to TRBJ1-6, with D possibly matching TRBD1 (6 bases). CDR1 is LGHDT and CDR2 is YNNKEL in the germline V gene (reference sequence). The CDR3 has 16 amino acids. V lost 3 bases and J lost 5, with 14 bases in between. CDR3 loop: CASSQDRTVNNSPLHF. DNA of the CDR3: TGTGCCAGCAGCCAGGACCGGACAGTTAATAATTCACCCCTCCACTTT.

A few counts support this clone. This chain uses TRBV13 with TRBJ2-7; weak D call: TRBD2 (6 bases). V lost 5 bases and J lost 5, with 13 bases in between. The CDR3 extends over 13 amino acids. The germline CDR1 and CDR2 sequences are PRHDT and FYEKMQ (reference sequence). For the CDR3, the DNA is TGTGCCAGCAGCCTTCGGAGGGTTCACGAGCAGTACTTC. Its translation: CASSLRRVHEQYF.

The chain is built from TRBV24-1 and TRBJ2-3; the match to TRBD2 covers 10 bases. The V gene's germline CDR1 is KGHDR and CDR2 SFDVKD. V was pared by 4 bases and J by 2 bases, with 8 bases of the junction left unmatched. The CDR3 is 17 amino acids. The CDR3 is CATSDHGLAENTDTQYF. CDR3 in DNA: TGTGCCACCAGTGACCATGGACTAGCGGAAAACACAGATACGCAGTATTTT.

V gene TRBV30 combines with J gene TRBJ1-2, with D possibly matching TRBD1 (6 bases). The CDR3 is made up of 14 amino acids. Germline CDR1 is GTSNPN and CDR2 is SVGIG (reference sequence). V lost 8 bases and J 2 bases, leaving 18 bases between the germline ends. In nucleotides, the CDR3 is TGTGCCAAAACCCTTCAGGGGCCAAACTATGGCTACACCTTC. Translation gives CAKTLQGPNYGYTF.